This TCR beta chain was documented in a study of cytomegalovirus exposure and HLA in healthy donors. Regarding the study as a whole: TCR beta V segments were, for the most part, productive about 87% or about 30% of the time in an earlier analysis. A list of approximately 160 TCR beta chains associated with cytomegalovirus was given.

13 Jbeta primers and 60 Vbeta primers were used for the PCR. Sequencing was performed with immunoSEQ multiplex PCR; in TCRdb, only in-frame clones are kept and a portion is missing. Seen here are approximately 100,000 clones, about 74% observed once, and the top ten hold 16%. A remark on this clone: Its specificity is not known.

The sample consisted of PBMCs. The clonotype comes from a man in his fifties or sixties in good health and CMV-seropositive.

CDR3 protein: CASSPLGFGGNIGAFF. DNA for the CDR3: TGTGCCAGCAGCCCCCTGGGTTTCGGGGGAAACATCGGAGCTTTCTTT. The chain is built from TRBV7-8 and TRBJ1-1, with D possibly being TRBD1 (5 bases). CDR3 length equals 16 residues. V was trimmed by 5 bases and J by 10 bases, leaving 26 bases between them. CDR1 is SGHVS, CDR2 FQNEAQ, per germline.